The table lists the clone carrying this T cell receptor (beta chain) with a few counts. From RNA transcripts, TCR beta CDR3 regions were amplified. First-round RT-PCR with HTBI primers amplified the TCR CDR3 region. A single record per CDR3 protein comes from TCRdb applying MiXCR to the multiplex PCR reads. The sample lists 550,000 to 650,000 distinct CDR3 sequences; over 11% were seen once. The CDR3 spans 13 residues. The V gene lost 3 bases and the J gene lost 8 bases, with 11 bases spanning the gap. Germline V lookup: CDR1 MGHDK, CDR2 SYGVNS. This entry comes from a study of T cells in Graves' hyperthyroidism and ophthalmopathy.

The receptor was isolated from a woman in her thirties with Graves' hyperthyroidism that later progressed to Graves' ophthalmopathy. The V call is TRBV25-1, the J call TRBJ2-1; D unclear. The sample consisted of blood. Written as DNA, the CDR3 is TGTGCCAGCAGTGACCTCCCCGGCGATGAGCAGTTCTTC. Its translation: CASSDLPGDEQFF.